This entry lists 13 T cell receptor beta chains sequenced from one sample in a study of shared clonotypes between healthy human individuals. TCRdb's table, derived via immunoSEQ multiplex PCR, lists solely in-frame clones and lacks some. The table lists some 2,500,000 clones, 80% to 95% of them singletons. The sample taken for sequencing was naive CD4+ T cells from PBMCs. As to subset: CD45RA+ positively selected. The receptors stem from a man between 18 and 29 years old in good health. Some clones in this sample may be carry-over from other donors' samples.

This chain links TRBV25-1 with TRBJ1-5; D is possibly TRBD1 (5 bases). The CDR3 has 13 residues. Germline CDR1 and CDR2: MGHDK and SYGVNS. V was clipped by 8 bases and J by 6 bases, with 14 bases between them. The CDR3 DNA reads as TGTGCCAGCTCGGGGCCGGGCGGTCAGCCCCAGCATTTT. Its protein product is CASSGPGGQPQHF.

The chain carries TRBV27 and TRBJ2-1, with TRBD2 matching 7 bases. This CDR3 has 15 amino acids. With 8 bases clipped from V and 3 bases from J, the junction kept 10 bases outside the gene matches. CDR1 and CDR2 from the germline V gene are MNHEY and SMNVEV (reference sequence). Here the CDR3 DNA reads TGTGCCAGCCACCCTGGGCTAGCGGACTACAATGAGCAGTTCTTC. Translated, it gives CASHPGLADYNEQFF.

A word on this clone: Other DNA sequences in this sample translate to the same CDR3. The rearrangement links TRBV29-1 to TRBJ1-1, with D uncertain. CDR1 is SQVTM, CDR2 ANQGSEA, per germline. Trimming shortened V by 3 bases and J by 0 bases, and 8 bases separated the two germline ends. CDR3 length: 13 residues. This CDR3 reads CSVEVGLNTEAFF. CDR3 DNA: TGCAGCGTTGAGGTAGGCCTGAACACTGAAGCTTTCTTT.

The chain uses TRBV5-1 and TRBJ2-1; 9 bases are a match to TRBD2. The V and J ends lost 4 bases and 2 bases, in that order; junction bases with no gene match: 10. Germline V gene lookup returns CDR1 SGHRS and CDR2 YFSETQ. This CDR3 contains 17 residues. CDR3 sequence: CASSGTGAGGPYNEQFF. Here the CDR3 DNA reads TGCGCCAGCAGCGGAACAGGGGCGGGAGGGCCCTACAATGAGCAGTTCTTC. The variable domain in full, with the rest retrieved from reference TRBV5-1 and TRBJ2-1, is KAGVTQTPRYLIKTRGQQVTLSCSPISGHRSVSWYQQTPGQGLQFLFEYFSETQRNKGNFPGRFSGRQFSNSRSEMNVSTLELGDSALYLCASSGTGAGGPYNEQFFGPGTRLTVL.

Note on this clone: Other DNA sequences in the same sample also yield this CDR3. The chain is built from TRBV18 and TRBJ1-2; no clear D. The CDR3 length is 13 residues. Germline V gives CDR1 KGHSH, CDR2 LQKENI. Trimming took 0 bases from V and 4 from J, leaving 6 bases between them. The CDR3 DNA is TGTGCCAGCTCACCACCAGAGGGCTATGGCTACACCTTC. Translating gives CASSPPEGYGYTF.

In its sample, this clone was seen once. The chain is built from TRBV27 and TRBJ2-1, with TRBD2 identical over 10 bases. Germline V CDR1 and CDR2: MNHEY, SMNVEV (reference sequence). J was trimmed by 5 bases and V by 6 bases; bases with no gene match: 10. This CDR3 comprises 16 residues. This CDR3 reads CASRDELAGINNEQFF. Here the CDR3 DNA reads TGTGCCAGCAGAGACGAACTAGCGGGAATTAACAATGAGCAGTTCTTC.

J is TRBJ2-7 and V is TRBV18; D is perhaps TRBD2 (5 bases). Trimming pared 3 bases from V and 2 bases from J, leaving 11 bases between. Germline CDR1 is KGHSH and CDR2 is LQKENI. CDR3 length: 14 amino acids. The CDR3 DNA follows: TGTGCCAGCTCACCCGGGAATGAGGCCTACGAGCAGTACTTC. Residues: CASSPGNEAYEQYF.

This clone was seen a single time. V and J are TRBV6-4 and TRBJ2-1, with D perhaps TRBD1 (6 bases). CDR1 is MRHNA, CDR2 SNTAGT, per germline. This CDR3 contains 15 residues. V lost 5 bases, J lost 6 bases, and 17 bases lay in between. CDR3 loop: CASSPGTTHSNEQFF. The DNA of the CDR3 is TGTGCCAGCAGTCCCGGGACAACCCATTCCAATGAGCAGTTCTTC.

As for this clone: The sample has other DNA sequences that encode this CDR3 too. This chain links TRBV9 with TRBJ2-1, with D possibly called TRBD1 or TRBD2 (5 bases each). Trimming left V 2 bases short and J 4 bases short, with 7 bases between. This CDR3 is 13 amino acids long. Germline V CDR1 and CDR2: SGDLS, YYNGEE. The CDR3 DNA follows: TGTGCCAGCAGCGTGGGGGAATACAATGAGCAGTTCTTC. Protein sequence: CASSVGEYNEQFF. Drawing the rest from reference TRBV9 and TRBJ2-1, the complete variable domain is DSGVTQTPKHLITATGQRVTLRCSPRSGDLSVYWYQQSLDQGLQFLIQYYNGEERAKGNILERFSAQQFPDLHSELNLSSLELGDSALYFCASSVGEYNEQFFGPGTRLTVL.

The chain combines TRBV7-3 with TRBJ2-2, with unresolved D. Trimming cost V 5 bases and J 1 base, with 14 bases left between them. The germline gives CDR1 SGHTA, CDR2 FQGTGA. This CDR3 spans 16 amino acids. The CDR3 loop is CASSQWVGGNTGELFF. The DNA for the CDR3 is TGTGCCAGCAGCCAATGGGTCGGTGGGAACACCGGGGAGCTGTTTTTT.

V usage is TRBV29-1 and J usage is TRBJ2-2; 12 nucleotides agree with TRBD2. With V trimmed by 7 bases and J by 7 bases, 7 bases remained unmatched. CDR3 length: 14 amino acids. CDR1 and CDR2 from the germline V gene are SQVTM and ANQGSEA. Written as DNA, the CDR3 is TGCAGCGGACGACTAGCGGGAGAGGTCGGGGAGCTGTTTTTT. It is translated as CSGRLAGEVGELFF.

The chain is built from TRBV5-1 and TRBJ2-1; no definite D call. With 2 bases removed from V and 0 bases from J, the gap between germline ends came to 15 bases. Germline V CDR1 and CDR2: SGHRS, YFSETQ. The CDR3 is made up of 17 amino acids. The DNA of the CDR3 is TGCGCCAGCAGCTTTCGGCCAACAGCGAGCTCCTACAATGAGCAGTTCTTC. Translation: CASSFRPTASSYNEQFF.

The CDR3 DNA reads TGTGCCTCCCGAGAAGACCCCAATTCACCCCTCCACTTT. It codes for CASREDPNSPLHF. The chain uses TRBV28 and TRBJ1-6; no reliable D call. The CDR3 extends over 13 amino acids. Deletions cut 11 bases from V and 7 bases from J, with 15 bases between. CDR1 is MDHEN and CDR2 is SYDVKM in the germline V gene.